The entry below gives a single T cell receptor (beta chain) sequence along with its context. Its antigen has not been determined. Base-call qualities are not available, and no considerably larger clone is one nucleotide away. From the cysteine through the phenylalanine, the CDR3 covers 11 amino acids. Only the CDR3 portion is preserved as DNA: 33 bases, with reading frame beginning at the first base. V loses 3 bases of germline sequence and J loses 4 bases, and the interval between the two ends is 2 bases. CDR1 is given as MGHDK and CDR2 as SYGVNS, both from the germline V gene. Peripheral blood CD8+ and CD4+ T cells from healthy donors, Susac syndrome patients and multiple sclerosis patients were profiled using high-throughput TCR beta sequencing. The multiple sclerosis controls were treatment-naive patients who had stable or active relapsing-remitting disease and met the revised McDonald criteria. Bulk CD8+ and CD4+ T cells were purified by magnetic negative isolation, whereas CD8+ TEMRA cells were enriched by FACS. Blood was drawn into EDTA tubes, processed within 24 hours, and PBMCs were isolated by density gradient centrifugation. PBMCs intended for TCR sequencing were cryopreserved in liquid nitrogen and were subsequently thawed in a 37 degrees C water bath. Purity of sorted or isolated CD4+, CD8+ and CD8+ TEMRA cells was at least 90%.

The sample is drawn from a study of CD8 T cells in Susac syndrome (dated by TCRdb to between 2018 and 2021). Background on the whole study: The study used repertoire sequencing to test whether antigen drove CD8+ T cell activation and differentiation in Susac syndrome. CD8+ T cell repertoire clonality was compared between more than 9 healthy donors, some 14 Susac syndrome patients and roughly 15 multiple sclerosis patients.

Study-level results and caveats: The number of individuals in the TCR sequencing and HLA analysis was acknowledged as relatively small.

RNA was extracted using the RNeasy kit, and about 0.5 to 1 microgram was reverse transcribed with random hexamers. The immunoSEQ multiplex PCR assay, covering 54 Vbeta and 13 Jbeta segments, was used to amplify TCR beta CDR3 regions. PCR amplification bias was corrected using a synthetic template baseline for primer optimization and computational correction. The study's own analysis went as follows. Reads were annotated to V, D and J genes per IMGT and analyzed with immunoSEQ Analyzer, keeping only productive sequences. Clonality was calculated as one minus the Shannon entropy normalized by log2 of the number of productive unique sequences. For each patient and control, public and private clones were evaluated within the 100 most prevalent clones. Clones were defined as Susac-specific when absent from the healthy and MS cohorts, from some 1,100 published viral clones and from other ImmuneACCESS disease sequences. The public reads were reprocessed in TCRdb via fastp at Q25 and MiXCR, keeping in-frame beta chains. CDR3 protein sequences are deduplicated, and each keeps its most common genes and DNA. TCRdb's processing, not the study's, gives the V and J calls here. The sample has a few hundred thousand distinct CDR3 sequences on record, roughly 85% of them singletons. The top ten constitute roughly 0.21% of the sample.

The chain was built from TRBV25-1 and TRBJ2-3; no confident D gene assignment can be made. The sequence derives from a human donor with multiple sclerosis. The specimen was CD8+ T cells from PBMCs. The nucleotide sequence is TGTGCCAGCAGTGATTCAGATACGCAGTATTTT. Translated, this is CASSDSDTQYF.